This T cell receptor (beta chain) was documented in a study of identical twins. Study-wide findings and caveats: Conclusions relied on cross-sectional statistical analysis, not following the same donors.

All donors were healthy Caucasians. Template switching supplied a universal primer site; unique molecular identifiers were carried on the cDNA. TCRdb re-called the 5' RACE reads with MiXCR, one entry per CDR3 protein. The sample lists about 1.7 million distinct CDR3 sequences; about 32% were seen once. The table lists this clonotype with a few counts. The antigen is unknown. The germline V and J ends were trimmed by 2 bases and 8 bases, with 10 bases remaining between them. The CDR3 spans 12 residues. The germline V gene encodes CDR1 MNHEY and CDR2 SMNVEV (reference sequence). Sequenced sample: cord blood. This TCR was sampled from a newborn girl in good health. This chain links TRBV27 with TRBJ2-7; the D call may be TRBD1 or TRBD2 (5 bases each). The DNA for the CDR3 is TGTGCCAGCAGTTTAACCGGGACGCAGCAGTACTTC. Its protein is CASSLTGTQQYF.